Included here is one TCR beta chain sequence, with context. Trimming removed 7 bases from V and 1 base from J; junction bases left unmatched: 3. The CDR3 spans 14 residues. CDR1 SNHLY and CDR2 FYNNEI come from the germline V gene. Libraries were prepared by immunoSEQ multiplex PCR; TCRdb keeps only in-frame clonotypes and omits some of them. The table lists 130,000 to 150,000 clones, roughly 89% of them singletons, with around 1.5% in the top ten. The sample belongs to a study of blood T cell repertoires in COVID-19. The receptor comes from a human donor in a cohort sampled during active COVID-19. What was sequenced was peripheral blood. The chain uses TRBV2 and TRBJ2-3, with 9 bases matching TRBD1. CDR3 DNA: TGTGCCAGCACTACAGGGGGCGGCACAGATACGCAGTATTTT. This encodes CASTTGGGTDTQYF.